The clone carrying this T cell receptor (beta chain) was counted between two and nine times. The record originates from a study of technical replicates of blood from a handful of donors. Generated by immunoSEQ multiplex PCR, the TCRdb table keeps only in-frame clones and is missing some. This sample has more than 90,000 clones, with approximately 96% found just once. The clonotype comes from a human donor in good health. Source material: T cells isolated from PBMCs.

The CDR3 is CASPLANDSYEQYF. For the CDR3, the DNA is TGCGCCAGCCCCCTAGCGAACGACTCCTACGAGCAGTACTTC. The J gene is TRBJ2-7, the V gene TRBV10-1; maybe TRBD2 (6 bases). Trimming took 8 bases from V and 0 from J, leaving 14 bases between them. From germline, CDR1 is WNHNN and CDR2 SYGVQD (reference sequence). The CDR3 sequence is 14 residues long.